This T cell receptor (beta chain) was captured by sequencing in a study of blood T cell repertoires in COVID-19 (TCRdb year 2020). Regarding the complete study: The collaborator samples originated in the United States, Italy and Spain and spanned the acute and convalescent phases of COVID-19. The prospective study material was composed of cDNA or gDNA derived from T cells, B-cell-depleted T cells, or PBMCs. Subjects who had been exposed to COVID-19, were actively infected with it, or had recovered from it provided the deeply sampled blood TCRbeta repertoires that made up the dataset. A freely available public database, intended as a resource for researchers studying the immune response to SARS-CoV-2, is where the repertoires were released. Where available, HLA class I and class II types were obtained from metadata supplied by the sample provider rather than from assay-based typing. Samples came from the ongoing ImmuneRACE study (first 160 participants) plus 1,254 subjects from 6 global collaborators. The sample metadata nearly always contained a de-identified subject ID, COVID-19 status, age in years and sex. Results the study describes overall, beyond this receptor: How much clinical and demographic metadata was included differed by source and by participant, and the metadata was provided uncurated.

Spanning cysteine to phenylalanine, the CDR3 consists of 13 amino acids. Solely the CDR3 DNA is kept, with 39 bases framed from the first base. The junction carries 16 bases between V and J, which are trimmed by 10 bases and 4 bases respectively. The germline V gene gives CDR1 as MDHEN and CDR2 as SYDVKM. TCRbeta CDR3 regions were amplified from genomic DNA using the immunoSEQ Assay, a bias-controlled multiplex PCR. In the authors' own workflow: The number of nucleated cells in each sample was estimated from the amplification of reference gene primers within the assay. To quantify the absolute abundance of each unique TCRbeta CDR3 rearrangement, sequence reads were collapsed and filtered. For each sample, productive Simpson clonality was calculated as the square root of Simpson's diversity index across productive rearrangements. What TCRdb holds here is the immuneACCESS table cut down to in-frame rearrangements. Part of the clones is not present; checked against another copy, under half of the missing clones reflect an unresolved V gene, and the others are unexplained. For V, J and clone size, that table is used; D and trimming come from the DNA. For this sample there are around 140,000 clones; over 60% appear just once. In total, the top ten clones hold about 3.2% of the sample.

With regard to this clone: Its antigen is not yet known. The input lacks base qualities; no much larger clone sits a single base away.

Participants in the prospective study were enrolled through a virtual design, were aged roughly 18 to 100 years, and lived in 24 United States geographic areas. To assign participants to cohorts, the prospective study relied on clinical history that participants themselves reported in a screening survey and a study questionnaire. ImmuneRACE Cohort 3 recovered participants were defined by two consecutive negative NP/OP PCR tests, healthcare professional clearance, or symptom resolution. Mobile phlebotomists in the prospective study collected whole blood, serum and a nasopharyngeal or oropharyngeal swab from every participant. Over a roughly two-month period, participants in the prospective study had the option of providing additional blood draws and questionnaires. Blood samples from the prospective study were shipped frozen or at room temperature prior to DNA extraction.

The sequencing input was PBMCs or T cells enriched from blood (not recorded which). The chain links TRBV28 with TRBJ1-2, with an unclear D gene assignment. The TCR sequence derives from a woman in her 50s who had recovered from COVID-19. The CDR3 protein is CATPGEAGYGYTF. The DNA sequence is given as TGTGCCACCCCCGGGGAAGCAGGCTATGGCTACACCTTC.